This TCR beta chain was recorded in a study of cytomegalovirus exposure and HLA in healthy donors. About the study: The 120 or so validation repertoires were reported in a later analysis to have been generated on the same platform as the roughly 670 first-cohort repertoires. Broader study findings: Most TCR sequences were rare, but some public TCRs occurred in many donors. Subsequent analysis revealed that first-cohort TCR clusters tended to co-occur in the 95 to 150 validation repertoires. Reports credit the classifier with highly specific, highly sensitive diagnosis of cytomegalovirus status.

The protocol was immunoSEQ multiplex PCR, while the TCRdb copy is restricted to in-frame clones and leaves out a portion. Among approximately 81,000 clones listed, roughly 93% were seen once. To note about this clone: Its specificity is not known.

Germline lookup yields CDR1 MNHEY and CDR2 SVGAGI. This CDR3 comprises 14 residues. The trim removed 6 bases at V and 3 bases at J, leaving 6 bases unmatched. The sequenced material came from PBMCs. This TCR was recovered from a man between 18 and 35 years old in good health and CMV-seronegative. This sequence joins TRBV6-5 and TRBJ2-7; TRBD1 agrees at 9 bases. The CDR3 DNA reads TGTGCCAGCAGACCGGGGACAGGGTTCTACGAGCAGTACTTC. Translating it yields CASRPGTGFYEQYF.